The 30 T cell receptor beta chains in this list originate from one sample, sequenced in a study of T cell repertoires in aging, cancer and after chemotherapy. The template was genomic DNA from peripheral blood, not RNA. Rearranged V-D-J TRB sequences were amplified with a mixed TRB-A/B primer pool. TCRdb re-called the multiplex PCR reads through MiXCR, storing one row per CDR3 protein. This repertoire shows around 5,000 distinct CDR3 sequences, roughly 21% found once; its top ten account for 3.7%. The sequencing input was blood. Receptor source: a human donor in good health. The donor label of this sample is uncertain.

This clonotype was counted a few times. The J gene is TRBJ1-2, the V gene TRBV11-2, with D uncertain. Trimming stripped 5 bases from V and 2 bases from J, with 12 bases between. The germline gives CDR1 SGHAT, CDR2 FQNNGV. The CDR3 consists of 14 residues. The CDR3 DNA is TGTGCCAGCAGCCCTACCGACGGGAACTATGGCTACACCTTC. This translates into CASSPTDGNYGYTF.

By its share, this clonotype is medium-sized. The chain couples TRBV27 to TRBJ2-3; the D gene is possibly TRBD2 (5 bases). The V gene's germline CDR1 is MNHEY and CDR2 SMNVEV (reference sequence). The CDR3 has 17 amino acids. Trimming removed 2 bases at V and 6 bases at J, with 21 bases between. This CDR3 reads CASSLKAGVGKYDTQYF. DNA for the CDR3: TGTGCCAGCAGTTTAAAGGCCGGGGTCGGTAAATATGATACGCAGTATTTT.

This clonotype is medium-sized by share. The chain combines TRBV6-5 with TRBJ1-5; TRBD1 might be the D (5 bases). The length of the CDR3 is 14 residues. Germline V gene lookup returns CDR1 MNHEY and CDR2 SVGAGI. V was trimmed by 6 bases and J by 2 bases, leaving 11 bases between them. The CDR3 region is CASRPGGGNQPQHF. The CDR3 DNA sequence: TGTGCCAGCAGGCCCGGGGGGGGCAATCAGCCCCAGCATTTT.

This clonotype has only a few counts. The chain recombines TRBV28 with TRBJ2-7; D is unresolved. CDR3 length: 14 amino acids. The V and J ends lost 1 base and 2 bases respectively, with 9 bases between them. CDR1 is MDHEN and CDR2 is SYDVKM in the germline V gene. In DNA, the CDR3 is TGTGCCAGCAGTTTATTGCGGCCACCCTACGAGCAGTACTTC. Its protein product is CASSLLRPPYEQYF.

The chain joins TRBV12-3 or TRBV12-4 to TRBJ1-2; a weak D match, TRBD1 (6 bases). The CDR3 runs 14 residues. V lost 5 bases and J lost 2, with 12 bases in between. The CDR3: CASSPGHTNYGYTF. For the CDR3, the DNA is TGTGCCAGCAGTCCGGGACATACCAACTATGGCTACACCTTC.

This clonotype is deemed medium-sized. CDR3: CAWRVSGAATDTQYF. DNA for the CDR3: TGTGCCTGGAGGGTAAGCGGGGCCGCCACAGATACGCAGTATTTT. The rearrangement uses TRBV30 and TRBJ2-3; 7 positions match TRBD2. The germline V gene has CDR1 GTSNPN and CDR2 SVGIG (reference sequence). This CDR3 region has 15 residues. V lost 3 bases to trimming and J lost 2 bases; unmatched junction nucleotides: 8.

This clonotype is categorized as medium-sized. The rearrangement joins TRBV27 to TRBJ1-5; 8 bases match TRBD1. J was trimmed by 4 bases and V by 5 bases; bases with no gene match: 4. This CDR3 is built from 14 residues. Germline loops: CDR1 MNHEY, CDR2 SMNVEV (reference sequence). For the CDR3, the DNA is TGTGCCAGCAGTCCTGGACAGGGTAATCAGCCCCAGCATTTT. As protein: CASSPGQGNQPQHF.

This clonotype appeared a few times. The chain has TRBV7-9 and TRBJ2-7, with TRBD2 as a possible D gene (5 bases). V lost 1 base to trimming and J lost 5 bases, with 9 bases between them. The CDR3 covers 13 residues. The V gene's germline CDR1 is SEHNR and CDR2 FQNEAQ (reference sequence). For the CDR3, the DNA is TGTGCCAGCAGCTTAGGTTGGGGAGACGAGCAGTACTTC. Translation gives CASSLGWGDEQYF.

This clonotype has just a few counts. The genes are TRBV6-2 or TRBV6-3 and TRBJ1-1; TRBD1 matches 10 bases. Germline V gene sequence: CDR1 MNHEY, CDR2 SVGEGT. The CDR3 runs 13 residues. The CDR3 is CVIDRGRRGEAFF. The DNA of the CDR3 is TGTGTCATTGACAGGGGGCGACGTGGGGAAGCTTTCTTT.

With respect to this clonotype: Just one base apart from a much larger clone, this may be a read error. The rearrangement joins TRBV7-9 to TRBJ1-6; no reliable D call. In germline, CDR1 is SEHNR, CDR2 FQNEAQ (reference sequence). The CDR3 is 15 amino acids. CDR3 DNA sequence: TGTGCCAGCAGCTTAGCCCGGACCGATAATTCACCCCTCCGCTTT. It yields the protein CASSLARTDNSPLRF.

Remarks on this clonotype: This may arise from a read error, as a much more abundant clone is one base away. The gene calls are TRBV6-6 and TRBJ1-4, with D perhaps matching TRBD1 (5 bases). The CDR3 has 13 residues. Per the germline V gene, CDR1 is MNHNY and CDR2 is SVGAGI (reference sequence). Trimming removed 9 bases at V and 6 bases at J, with 14 bases between. The CDR3 is CARKGTLYEKLFF. CDR3 nucleotides: TGTGCCAGAAAGGGGACTCTCTATGAAAAACTGTTTTTT.

CDR3 in DNA: TGTGCCACCAGTGATTTGAGTCCCTCCGGCTACAATGAGCAGTTCTTC. It encodes CATSDLSPSGYNEQFF. J is TRBJ2-1 and V is TRBV24-1; no clear D gene. Per germline, CDR1 KGHDR and CDR2 SFDVKD. V was trimmed by 0 bases and J by 3 bases, leaving 11 bases between them. The CDR3 loop spans 16 amino acids.

This chain joins TRBV20-1 and TRBJ1-4; unclear D gene. The CDR3 sequence is 14 residues long. V was shortened by 2 bases and J by 7 bases, with 14 bases between the two germline ends. Germline V gives CDR1 DFQATT, CDR2 SNEGSKA (reference sequence). CDR3 in DNA: TGCAGTGCTAGACCTGACCCGGGTCCTGAAAAACTGTTTTTT. Translation gives CSARPDPGPEKLFF.

This clonotype is medium-sized by share. The CDR3 DNA reads as TGTGCCAGCAGTTACGGGGGGGGGGGTTACAATGAGCAGTTCTTC. It encodes CASSYGGGGYNEQFF. The chain recombines TRBV6-2 or TRBV6-3 with TRBJ2-1; 7 bases are a match to TRBD2. With V trimmed by 2 bases and J by 4 bases, 5 bases remained unmatched. The length of the CDR3 is 15 residues. Germline lookup yields CDR1 MNHEY and CDR2 SVGEGT.

In its sample, this clonotype is medium-sized (0.01 to 0.1%). This rearrangement joins TRBV27 to TRBJ2-7; TRBD1 might be the D (6 bases). Germline V gene data show CDR1 as MNHEY and CDR2 as SMNVEV (reference sequence). The CDR3 contains 13 residues. V lost 6 bases to trimming and J lost 3 bases, with 12 bases between them. The CDR3 DNA reads as TGTGCCAGCAGCCAGACAGGCAACTACGAGCAGTACTTC. This encodes CASSQTGNYEQYF.

By its share, this clonotype is medium-sized. The V and J genes are TRBV7-9 and TRBJ1-4; 8 nucleotides agree with TRBD1. This CDR3 has 15 residues. Germline CDR1 is SEHNR and CDR2 is FQNEAQ (reference sequence). The V segment lost 3 bases and the J segment 4 bases; nucleotides outside the gene matches: 4. CDR3: CASSFWTGSNEKLFF. CDR3 sequence (DNA): TGTGCCAGCAGCTTCTGGACAGGGAGTAATGAAAAACTGTTTTTT.

The genes are TRBV6-5 and TRBJ2-2, with 10 nucleotides matching TRBD1. This CDR3 is built from 13 residues. With V trimmed by 6 bases and J by 7 bases, 2 bases remained unmatched. Germline V gene data show CDR1 as MNHEY and CDR2 as SVGAGI. CDR3 nucleotide sequence: TGTGCCAGCAGACGGACAGGGGGCGGGGAGCTGTTTTTT. As protein: CASRRTGGGELFF.

In this sample, this clonotype is medium-sized. The chain employs TRBV10-3 and TRBJ2-3; no clear D. V was cut by 0 bases and J by 4 bases, with 14 bases left in between. The CDR3 contains 16 residues. The germline CDR1 and CDR2 sequences are ENHRY and SYGVKD. The CDR3 region has the DNA TGTGCCATCAGTGAGTCTGTGGCGAGGTCGGCAGATACGCAGTATTTT. This gives the protein CAISESVARSADTQYF.

This clonotype was seen a few times. V and J are TRBV20-1 and TRBJ2-1, with TRBD2 as a possible D gene (6 bases). CDR3 length: 14 amino acids. Germline V gene lookup returns CDR1 DFQATT and CDR2 SNEGSKA (reference sequence). Trimming took 3 bases from V and 0 from J, leaving 9 bases between them. The CDR3 sequence is CSASGGGSYNEQFF. CDR3 DNA sequence: TGCAGTGCTAGCGGGGGAGGCTCCTACAATGAGCAGTTCTTC.

This clonotype was seen once. V usage is TRBV7-2 and J usage is TRBJ2-7; maybe TRBD2 (6 bases). Germline CDR1 reads SGHTA; CDR2 reads FQGNSA. The length of the CDR3 is 13 residues. V lost 5 bases, J lost 9 bases, and 17 bases lay in between. CDR3 in DNA: TGTGCCAGCAGCCTCAGAAGGGAGGATGTGCAGTACTTC. Translating it yields CASSLRREDVQYF.

Within the sample, this clonotype is medium-sized. This chain joins TRBV19 and TRBJ1-2, with D possibly being TRBD1 (5 bases). Trimming stripped 7 bases from V and 4 bases from J, with 16 bases between. This CDR3 contains 14 residues. Germline V CDR1 and CDR2: LNHDA, SQIVND (reference sequence). The CDR3 protein is CASTYGRGVYGYTF. Here the CDR3 DNA reads TGTGCCAGTACGTACGGGAGGGGTGTCTATGGCTACACCTTC.

This clonotype has a handful of counts. The genes are TRBV2 and TRBJ2-3; TRBD2 is a possible D gene (6 bases). The CDR3 extends over 13 amino acids. Between the trimmed V and J ends, which lost 10 bases and 7 bases, there was a span of 18 bases. The germline gives CDR1 SNHLY, CDR2 FYNNEI. CDR3 DNA sequence: TGTGCCACCACCTCATCGGGACTGAATACGCAGTATTTT. Encoded protein: CATTSSGLNTQYF.

The rearrangement joins TRBV6-2 or TRBV6-3 to TRBJ2-1, with D uncertain. Germline V gives CDR1 MNHEY, CDR2 SVGEGT. Trimming removed 5 bases at V and 2 bases at J, with 10 bases between. The CDR3 runs to 14 residues. The CDR3 nucleotides read TGTGCCAGCAGTGTCGCGGCTACCTACAATGAGCAGTTCTTC. Translation gives CASSVAATYNEQFF.

Turning to this clonotype: Possible read error: a much larger clone is one base away. This chain uses TRBV24-1 with TRBJ2-7; D uncertain. The CDR3 has 13 residues. Trimming took off 3 bases at V and 3 bases at J, with 8 bases between the two ends. Germline V gene lookup returns CDR1 KGHDR and CDR2 SFDVKD. The CDR3 reads CATSDGSLYEQYF. For the CDR3, the DNA is TGTGCCACCAGTGATGGCAGTCTCTACGAGCAGTACTTC.

This clonotype appeared a few times. The V and J genes are TRBV7-9 and TRBJ1-1; no clear D gene. V was cut by 1 base and J by 7 bases, with 13 bases left in between. This CDR3 is built from 14 residues. Germline lookup yields CDR1 SEHNR and CDR2 FQNEAQ (reference sequence). The DNA for the CDR3 is TGTGCCAGCAGCTTAGGTCTTTTGCCGGATGAAGCTTTCTTT. This translates into CASSLGLLPDEAFF.

Sample share makes this clonotype medium-sized. The V gene is TRBV6-2 or TRBV6-3, the J gene TRBJ2-6; 9 bases map to TRBD2. CDR1 and CDR2 from the germline V gene are MNHEY and SVGEGT. The trim removed 10 bases at V and 3 bases at J, leaving 13 bases unmatched. The CDR3 length is 17 residues. The CDR3 protein is CANNLGLAMRGANVLTF. The CDR3 nucleotides are TGTGCCAACAACCTGGGACTAGCCATGCGTGGGGCCAACGTCCTGACTTTC.

This clonotype was seen just once. The chain carries TRBV5-5 and TRBJ1-4; no reliable D call. This CDR3 region has 15 residues. V was clipped by 1 base and J by 6 bases, with 13 bases between them. From germline, CDR1 is SGHKS and CDR2 YYEKEE (reference sequence). The chain's CDR3 is CASSLLPSSDEKLFF. Here the CDR3 DNA reads TGTGCCAGCAGCTTGTTACCATCGTCGGATGAAAAACTGTTTTTT.

Remarks on this clonotype: Just one base apart from a much larger clone, this may be a read error. The V call is TRBV12-3 or TRBV12-4, the J call TRBJ2-1; D unresolved. The CDR3 totals 15 residues. The CDR3 DNA reads TGTGCCAGCAATCATGAGGTGAGCTCCTACGATGAGCAGTTCTTC. This encodes CASNHEVSSYDEQFF.

With regard to this clonotype: A much larger clonotype is one base distant, so this may be a read error. The rearrangement links TRBV18 to TRBJ1-6; D might be TRBD1 (6 bases). There are 15 residues in the CDR3. The germline V gene encodes CDR1 KGHSH and CDR2 LQKENI. The V gene lost 6 bases and the J gene lost 12 bases, with 21 bases spanning the gap. The CDR3 is CASSHGGHGLRPLHF. The CDR3 nucleotides are TGTGCCAGCTCTCATGGGGGACATGGCCTGAGACCCCTCCACTTT.

This clonotype counts as medium-sized. The chain recombines TRBV6-1 with TRBJ1-1, with D perhaps TRBD1 (5 bases). This CDR3 is built from 12 residues. Trimming removed 6 bases at V and 4 bases at J, with 9 bases between. Germline V CDR1 and CDR2: MNHNS, SASEGT. The CDR3 spells CASRAGGTEAFF. CDR3 DNA: TGTGCCAGCAGGGCGGGGGGCACTGAAGCTTTCTTT.